Following are 3 T cell receptor beta chains from one sample sequenced in a study of STAT3 mutations in large granular lymphocyte leukemia. General study results and limits: Every T-LGLL patient had at least one immunodominant TCRbeta clonotype.

The antigens of these receptors remain unknown. TCRdb's table, derived via immunoSEQ multiplex PCR, lists solely in-frame clones and lacks some. This sample carries fewer than 20,000 clones, around 90% of them seen once, and the ten largest clones take approximately 8%. The sequenced material came from peripheral blood mononuclear cells. The receptor source for this set is a woman in her fifties or sixties with T-cell large granular lymphocyte leukemia. Some clones in this sample may be carry-over from other donors' samples.

The chain recombines TRBV4-3 with TRBJ1-2; unclear D gene. CDR3 length equals 16 residues. V lost 0 bases, J lost 3 bases, and 14 bases lay in between. Germline CDR1 LGHNA, CDR2 YSLEER. CDR3 sequence reads: CASSQDTNRGYYGYTF. DNA of the CDR3: TGCGCCAGCAGCCAAGATACCAATCGTGGATACTATGGCTACACCTTC.

The CDR3 DNA follows: TGTGCCAGCAGCGTAGGCCAGGGGGCGAATGGCTACACCTTC. Translated, it gives CASSVGQGANGYTF. The J gene is TRBJ1-2, the V gene TRBV9; TRBD1 matches at 8 bases. The germline CDR1 and CDR2 sequences are SGDLS and YYNGEE. The CDR3 runs 14 residues. The trim removed 0 bases at V and 6 bases at J, leaving 4 bases unmatched. The whole variable domain, filled in from reference TRBV9 and TRBJ1-2, reads DSGVTQTPKHLITATGQRVTLRCSPRSGDLSVYWYQQSLDQGLQFLIQYYNGEERAKGNILERFSAQQFPDLHSELNLSSLELGDSALYFCASSVGQGANGYTFGSGTRLTVV.

The J gene is TRBJ2-3, the V gene TRBV29-1; 9 bases fit TRBD1. The CDR3 is 14 amino acids. Germline CDR1 and CDR2: SQVTM and ANQGSEA. Trimming took 5 bases from V and 5 from J; bases not matched to a gene: 8. CDR3 coding DNA: TGCAGCGTTATCGGACAGGGGCGTCAAGATACGCAGTATTTT. It codes for CSVIGQGRQDTQYF.